This is a list of T cell receptor beta chains from one sample in a study of CD4 and CD8 cells across lung adenocarcinoma regions. MiXCR, applied by TCRdb to the PCR reads, yields one record per CDR3 protein. The sample contains 25,000 or so distinct CDR3 sequences, 40% to 65% of which appear only once. Sequencing was carried out using CD4+ T cells from the center of a lung tumor. The receptors originated from a male donor with lung adenocarcinoma. The CD4 and CD8 labels of this study may be unreliable. The CDR3 runs from the conserved cysteine through the conserved F or W. Fields, in order: J gene, D gene, clone size, V gene, CDR3 DNA, CDR3 protein. D genes are given only for firm matches. Size is stated for part of the rows, as once, few or many counts, or as a class when the clone is expanded.

j_call: TRBJ2-1
d_call: NA
clone_size: once
v_call: TRBV6-1
cdr3_nt: TGTGCCAGCAGGGGTCCCGGGGCTCTAGCCAAAAACACCCAGTTCTTC
cdr3_aa: CASRGPGALAKNTQFF

j_call: TRBJ2-5
d_call: NA
clone_size: NA
v_call: TRBV27
cdr3_nt: TGTGCCAGCAGTCCACGGGACAAGTGGGCGCAGTACTTC
cdr3_aa: CASSPRDKWAQYF

j_call: TRBJ2-2
d_call: NA
clone_size: few
v_call: TRBV7-6
cdr3_nt: TGTGCCAGCAGCCTAGGCCCTAGCTGGAGGGAGGTCACCGGGGAGCTGTTTTTT
cdr3_aa: CASSLGPSWREVTGELFF

j_call: TRBJ2-1
d_call: TRBD2
clone_size: NA
v_call: TRBV6-2/TRBV6-3
cdr3_nt: TGTGCCAGCAGGGATCTAGCGGAGAGGACCTACGAGCAGTTCTTC
cdr3_aa: CASRDLAERTYEQFF

j_call: TRBJ2-7
d_call: NA
clone_size: NA
v_call: TRBV6-5
cdr3_nt: TGTGCCAGCAGTTACTTGATCTACGAGCAGTACTTC
cdr3_aa: CASSYLIYEQYF

j_call: TRBJ2-2
d_call: TRBD2
clone_size: NA
v_call: TRBV27
cdr3_nt: TGTGCCAGCATAGCGGGAGCGGCTGGCACAGAGACGCTGTATTTT
cdr3_aa: CASIAGAAGTETLYF

j_call: TRBJ2-7
d_call: NA
clone_size: NA
v_call: TRBV20-1
cdr3_nt: TGCAGTGCTAGGTATCGACTAGGGGTAATCTACGAGCAGTACTTC
cdr3_aa: CSARYRLGVIYEQYF

j_call: TRBJ2-1
d_call: NA
clone_size: NA
v_call: TRBV12-3/TRBV12-4
cdr3_nt: TGTGCCAGCAGTTACTCGGAAGCCCGTGGGATTGAGCAGTTCTTC
cdr3_aa: CASSYSEARGIEQFF

j_call: TRBJ2-7
d_call: NA
clone_size: many
v_call: TRBV7-6
cdr3_nt: TGTGCCAGCAGCTTAGAGGCTCTACCCCAGGAGCAGTACTTC
cdr3_aa: CASSLEALPQEQYF

j_call: TRBJ2-4
d_call: NA
clone_size: NA
v_call: TRBV6-1
cdr3_nt: TGTGCCAGCACCGTAGCGGTCTACAATGAGCAGTACTTC
cdr3_aa: CASTVAVYNEQYF

j_call: TRBJ2-3
d_call: NA
clone_size: NA
v_call: TRBV6-1
cdr3_nt: TGTGCCCGCTGGGGGCGACGCCAAGAGACGCAGTATTTC
cdr3_aa: CARWGRRQETQYF

j_call: TRBJ2-1
d_call: NA
clone_size: NA
v_call: TRBV18
cdr3_nt: TGTGCCAGCTCACCAAATAGGAACTCCAATGAGCAGTTCTTC
cdr3_aa: CASSPNRNSNEQFF

j_call: TRBJ2-2
d_call: NA
clone_size: NA
v_call: TRBV20-1
cdr3_nt: TGCAGTGCCACGACATTAACCGGGGAGCTGTTTTTT
cdr3_aa: CSATTLTGELFF

j_call: TRBJ2-5
d_call: NA
clone_size: few
v_call: TRBV6-1
cdr3_nt: TGTGCCAGCAGAAGAGGAGGGGAGACCCAGTACTTC
cdr3_aa: CASRRGGETQYF

j_call: TRBJ2-1
d_call: NA
clone_size: NA
v_call: TRBV10-2
cdr3_nt: TGCGCCAGCAGGGATCAGGGGGGACCCGGCCCAGATACGCAGTATTTC
cdr3_aa: CASRDQGGPGPDTQYF

j_call: TRBJ2-1
d_call: TRBD2
clone_size: NA
v_call: TRBV11-3
cdr3_nt: TGTCCCAGCAGCCCCCGCGTGCCCCACGCGGGAGGGCGTAATGAGCAGTTCTTC
cdr3_aa: CPSSPRVPHAGGRNEQFF

j_call: TRBJ1-1
d_call: TRBD1
clone_size: NA
v_call: TRBV12-3/TRBV12-4
cdr3_nt: TGTGCCAGCAGCCGGACAGGTTCCCGGAACACTGAAGCTTTCTTT
cdr3_aa: CASSRTGSRNTEAFF

j_call: TRBJ2-3
d_call: NA
clone_size: NA
v_call: TRBV27
cdr3_nt: TGTGCCAGCAGGGTAGTCGGGGCAGGCCTCACAGAGACGCAGTATTTT
cdr3_aa: CASRVVGAGLTETQYF

j_call: TRBJ2-7
d_call: NA
clone_size: NA
v_call: TRBV6-1
cdr3_nt: TGTGCCAGCAGTGATTTGGAGCCTTACAATGAGCAGTACTTC
cdr3_aa: CASSDLEPYNEQYF

j_call: TRBJ2-3
d_call: NA
clone_size: NA
v_call: TRBV10-3
cdr3_nt: TGTGCCCTGGGACTCCAGGCTGTAATCACAGATACGCAGTATTTT
cdr3_aa: CALGLQAVITDTQYF

j_call: TRBJ2-3
d_call: NA
clone_size: NA
v_call: TRBV5-1
cdr3_nt: TGCGCCAGCAGATTGCCGGGGCCCGAAGGAGATACGCAGTATTTT
cdr3_aa: CASRLPGPEGDTQYF

j_call: TRBJ2-3
d_call: NA
clone_size: NA
v_call: TRBV12-3/TRBV12-4
cdr3_nt: TGTGTCCGGAGCCTCCAGGCAGTGAGCACCGGGACGCTGTATTTT
cdr3_aa: CVRSLQAVSTGTLYF

j_call: TRBJ2-1
d_call: NA
clone_size: NA
v_call: TRBV4-1
cdr3_nt: TGCGCCAGCAGCAACAGAGGGACATGGTCGAATGAGCAGTTCTTC
cdr3_aa: CASSNRGTWSNEQFF

j_call: TRBJ2-1
d_call: TRBD2
clone_size: NA
v_call: TRBV7-2
cdr3_nt: TGTGCCAGCAGCTTAAGGGGCGGGAGCACCTACGGGGAGCAGTTTTTC
cdr3_aa: CASSLRGGSTYGEQFF

j_call: TRBJ2-3
d_call: NA
clone_size: few
v_call: TRBV9
cdr3_nt: TGTGCCAGCAGCGTAGGGGAATTCACAGATACGCAGTATTTT
cdr3_aa: CASSVGEFTDTQYF

j_call: TRBJ2-3
d_call: NA
clone_size: NA
v_call: TRBV6-5
cdr3_nt: TGTGCCAGCAGTTTTGCGGGACTAGGGGGCCGTGCGCAGGATACGCAGTATTTC
cdr3_aa: CASSFAGLGGRAQDTQYF

j_call: TRBJ2-1
d_call: TRBD2
clone_size: medium-sized
v_call: TRBV6-1
cdr3_nt: TGTGCCAGCAGTAAACTAGCGGGAGGAGGCGATGAGCAGTTCTTC
cdr3_aa: CASSKLAGGGDEQFF

j_call: TRBJ2-3
d_call: TRBD1
clone_size: many
v_call: TRBV7-8
cdr3_nt: TGTGCCAGCAGCTTAGCCCCTCGGACAGGAACTAGCACAGATACGCAGTATTTT
cdr3_aa: CASSLAPRTGTSTDTQYF

j_call: TRBJ2-4
d_call: NA
clone_size: NA
v_call: TRBV12-3/TRBV12-4
cdr3_nt: TGTGCGGGCCACGCGGGCCGTGGCGAAGACATTCAGTACTTC
cdr3_aa: CAGHAGRGEDIQYF

j_call: TRBJ2-1
d_call: NA
clone_size: once
v_call: TRBV6-5
cdr3_nt: TGTGTCAGCAGTTTGCCCGCCGGTACAGGGTGGTACGAGCAGTTCTTC
cdr3_aa: CVSSLPAGTGWYEQFF

j_call: TRBJ2-3
d_call: NA
clone_size: NA
v_call: TRBV6-2/TRBV6-3
cdr3_nt: TGTGCCAGCAGCGTATCGGGGCGGTGGGGCATAAATACGCAGTATTTT
cdr3_aa: CASSVSGRWGINTQYF

j_call: TRBJ2-5
d_call: TRBD1
clone_size: NA
v_call: TRBV15
cdr3_nt: TGTGCCACCAGCAGACAACAGGGGGCTGTTGGGACCCAGTACTTC
cdr3_aa: CATSRQQGAVGTQYF

j_call: TRBJ2-4
d_call: NA
clone_size: NA
v_call: TRBV6-1
cdr3_nt: TGTGCCAGCAGTGGGAGGGGAGCCACAAATATGCAGTACTTT
cdr3_aa: CASSGRGATNMQYF

j_call: TRBJ2-1
d_call: TRBD2
clone_size: many
v_call: TRBV7-2
cdr3_nt: TGTGCCAGCAGCCCTCGGGGACTAGACCACAATGAGCAGTTCTTC
cdr3_aa: CASSPRGLDHNEQFF

j_call: TRBJ2-1
d_call: NA
clone_size: NA
v_call: TRBV7-2
cdr3_nt: TGTGCCAGCAGCGGGGGACATAGGAGCACCGATGAGCAGTTCTTC
cdr3_aa: CASSGGHRSTDEQFF

j_call: TRBJ2-3
d_call: NA
clone_size: NA
v_call: TRBV6-2/TRBV6-3
cdr3_nt: TGTGCCAGCAGTTACTTCTCGGATAGCACAGATACGCAGTATTTT
cdr3_aa: CASSYFSDSTDTQYF

j_call: TRBJ2-2
d_call: NA
clone_size: NA
v_call: TRBV12-3/TRBV12-4
cdr3_nt: TGTGCCAGCAGTGATACAGTGAAGAACACAGGTACGCTGTTTTTT
cdr3_aa: CASSDTVKNTGTLFF